The clone carrying this T cell receptor (beta chain) was recorded many times. This record comes from a study of early T cells in non-severe SARS-CoV-2 infection. On the study more broadly: Unsorted whole-blood RNA was sequenced in bulk, leaving chains unpaired.

In the library, individual cDNA molecules carried attached unique molecular identifiers. Using its own MiXCR run on the 5' RACE reads, TCRdb lists one record per CDR3 protein. This table holds some 50,000 distinct CDR3 sequences, about 9.1% found once. Looked up from germline, CDR1 is DFQATT and CDR2 is SNEGSKA (reference sequence). With 1 base removed from V and 3 bases from J, the gap between germline ends came to 14 bases. The CDR3 has 15 residues. The rearrangement joins TRBV20-1 to TRBJ2-3; D gene ambiguous. This clonotype was sampled from an adult who was a healthcare worker with PCR-confirmed SARS-CoV-2 infection or an uninfected control (not recorded which). The source material was whole blood. The CDR3 bases are TGCAGTGCTAGAGGCGGCAAACTGGAGACAGATACGCAGTATTTT. Its translation is CSARGGKLETDTQYF.